This entry describes one TCR beta chain. Its specific antigen is unknown. Within one base of it there is no much larger clone, and no base qualities were kept. The CDR3 regions of human TCRbeta chains were subjected to immunosequencing. In the original analysis: TCRs in the repertoires were compared against a reference library of SARS-CoV-2-specific TCRs that had been generated with the MIRA antigen-specificity platform. Breadth was defined as the fraction of unique TCRs that were SARS-CoV-2-associated, and depth was defined as the fraction of total T cells that were SARS-CoV-2-associated. Each spike-specific TCR was assigned to its reactive spike region and to a CD4 or CD8 class using the MIRA data. Log10-transformed breadth and depth values were compared by one-way ANOVA with Sidak's multiple comparisons tests. TCRdb provides this immuneACCESS table in a form limited to in-frame rearrangements. Some clones are lacking; in checked studies, under half of them reflect an unresolved V gene, and why the rest are absent is not known. That table supplies the V and J calls and clone size; D and trimming were determined from the DNA. The sample has roughly 120,000 clones on record, about 88% of them singletons. Roughly 4.4% of the sample is taken by the ten largest.

Per the germline V gene (reference sequence), MNHEY is the CDR1 and SMNVEV is the CDR2. Its CDR3 holds 12 amino acids, cysteine through phenylalanine. Left in the record is the CDR3 DNA by itself, 36 bases read in frame from the first base. Trimming removed 6 bases from V and 1 base from J, leaving 6 bases between the germline ends. The record originates from a study of T cell responses to AZD1222 COVID-19 vaccine (TCRdb year 2021). Study-wide context: AZD1222 recipients given second doses at about 4 weeks or at about 12 weeks were pooled, since spike-specific TCR depth and breadth were not found to differ between the two schedules. A total of approximately 230 trial participants underwent TCR sequencing, of whom some 210 received two doses of AZD1222 and some 25 received two doses of the MenACWY control vaccine. Trial participants were enrolled into age subgroups of 18-55, 56-69 and 70-plus years, which contained about 160, 30 and 59 TCR-sequenced participants, respectively.

Summary of the overall study and its limitations: Because no day 14 peak-response samples were available, the repertoires could be characterized only after the peak T cell response. The vaccine-associated CD4 TCRs covered the entire spike protein, and the dominant responses fell in regions 160-218 and 743-854. Conclusions about previously exposed vaccinees were limited because only a handful of AZD1222 recipients were SARS-CoV-2 seropositive at baseline. After two AZD1222 doses, spike-specific TCR breadth and depth were significantly higher than at day 0 and than in MenACWY recipients. The 56-69-year group was small, and its depth increase did not reach significance, likely because of low power. Epitopes outside the regions mutated in the B.1.351 and B.1.1.7 variants were reportedly recognized by nearly half of the unique spike-specific TCRs. Participants were mostly white British, with more females than males. The authors suggested clonal diversity may have been underestimated.

In the paper's terms, the time point label means: baseline before first vaccination. The vaccinee samples were drawn from two UK trials, COV001 and COV002, one of which was a single-blind randomized controlled phase 2/3 trial testing AZD1222 (ChAdOx1 nCoV-19) in healthy adults. For TCRbeta chain sequencing, PBMC samples were collected from trial participants at day 0 and at day 28 after the second dose. This TCR derives from an adult in good health. The sequences come from peripheral blood, collected on day 0 of AZD1222 vaccination. The chain joins TRBV27 to TRBJ1-1; there is no confident call for the D gene. This receptor carries the CDR3 CASSHTNTEAFF. The nucleotide sequence is given as TGTGCCAGCAGCCACACGAACACTGAAGCTTTCTTT.